A single sample gave rise to the 25 T cell receptor beta chains below, sequenced in a study of T-cell reconstitution after alpha-beta-depleted transplantation in children. Preparing the TCRbeta library involved the use of unique molecular identifiers. TCRdb used MiXCR to reprocess the PCR reads, holding one entry per CDR3 protein. The sample includes approximately 200,000 distinct CDR3 sequences, about 14% of them seen just once. The source was PBMCs from the stem cell graft donor, collected from the stem cell graft. These receptors came from a human donor who donated a stem cell graft to a child with acute lymphoblastic leukemia.

At least ten counts were recorded for this clonotype. The chain has TRBV29-1 and TRBJ2-5; no reliable D call. This CDR3 has 11 residues. Germline-derived CDR1 and CDR2 are SQVTM and ANQGSEA. V was shortened by 8 bases and J by 5 bases, with 12 bases between the two germline ends. CDR3 coding DNA: TGCAGCCTCCTTAGGGCGGAGACCCAGTACTTC. It is translated as CSLLRAETQYF.

The genes are TRBV7-2 and TRBJ2-1; 13 nucleotides agree with TRBD2. The trim removed 6 bases at V and 2 bases at J, leaving 16 bases unmatched. The CDR3 runs 20 residues. Germline assignment: CDR1 SGHTA and CDR2 FQGNSA. CDR3 sequence reads: CASRDRALAGGRPTYNEQFF. In nucleotides, the CDR3 is TGTGCCAGCAGGGATAGGGCACTAGCGGGAGGGCGGCCGACCTACAATGAGCAGTTCTTC.

This clonotype was detected ten times or more. J is TRBJ2-6 and V is TRBV28, with unresolved D. Trimming removed 2 bases at V and 2 bases at J, with 7 bases between. Germline lookup yields CDR1 MDHEN and CDR2 SYDVKM. The length of the CDR3 is 15 residues. The CDR3: CASSLSVPGANVLTF. For the CDR3, the DNA is TGTGCCAGCAGTTTAAGCGTCCCTGGGGCCAACGTCCTGACTTTC.

This chain links TRBV6-1 with TRBJ2-1, with 10 nucleotides matching TRBD2. CDR1 MNHNS and CDR2 SASEGT come from the germline V gene. This CDR3 is built from 14 residues. Trimming at V came to 6 bases and at J to 8 bases, leaving 7 bases not matched to a gene. The CDR3 region has the DNA TGTGCCAGCAGAACTAGCGGGGCTATGTATGAGCAGTTCTTC. Its translation: CASRTSGAMYEQFF.

This clonotype was detected many times. The rearrangement joins TRBV12-3 or TRBV12-4 to TRBJ2-1; 10 nucleotides align to TRBD2. There are 15 residues in the CDR3. V shed 5 bases and J 7 bases; nucleotides not matched to a gene: 8. CDR3 sequence: CASSDQTSGLNEQFF. The CDR3 nucleotides read TGTGCCAGCAGTGACCAGACTAGCGGGCTAAATGAGCAGTTCTTC.

This clonotype has a single count. A much larger clone is a single base away; this may be a read error. The chain's CDR3 is CASSLTDLNLAKNSQYF. DNA of the CDR3: TGCGCCAGCAGCTTGACGGACCTGAATTTAGCCAAAAACAGTCAGTACTTC. The gene calls are TRBV5-1 and TRBJ2-4; D remains ambiguous. The CDR3 consists of 17 residues. CDR1 is SGHRS, CDR2 YFSETQ, per germline.

This clonotype was seen repeatedly, ten times or more. The rearrangement uses TRBV5-1 and TRBJ2-7; the match to TRBD1 covers 8 bases. The CDR3 spans 14 residues. Germline trimming cut 4 bases from V and 5 bases from J; bases unmatched to any gene: 8. Germline V gene data show CDR1 as SGHRS and CDR2 as YFSETQ. The CDR3 region has the DNA TGCGCCAGCAGCCGGACAGGGTTAGGCGACGAGCAGTACTTC. Amino acid sequence: CASSRTGLGDEQYF.

At least ten counts were recorded for this clonotype. The genes are TRBV5-1 and TRBJ2-7; 9 positions match TRBD1. Germline CDR1 and CDR2: SGHRS and YFSETQ. V lost 0 bases to trimming and J lost 5 bases; unmatched junction nucleotides: 6. The CDR3 contains 15 residues. The chain's CDR3 is CASSLAGQGGHEQYF. The CDR3 region has the DNA TGCGCCAGCAGCTTGGCGGGACAGGGTGGCCACGAGCAGTACTTC.

This clonotype was seen many times. The rearrangement uses TRBV25-1 and TRBJ2-1; 7 bases fit TRBD2. CDR3 length: 16 residues. Looked up from germline, CDR1 is MGHDK and CDR2 is SYGVNS. The junction had 9 bases not matched to a gene; V was cut back by 3 bases and J by 4 bases. The CDR3 loop reads CASSDAASGAYNEQFF. Here the CDR3 DNA reads TGTGCCAGCAGTGATGCGGCTAGCGGAGCGTACAATGAGCAGTTCTTC.

In this sample, this clonotype turned up many times. The gene calls are TRBV6-1 and TRBJ1-1; TRBD1 aligns across 9 bases. V was pared by 6 bases and J by 6 bases, with 5 bases of the junction left unmatched. Germline V gene lookup returns CDR1 MNHNS and CDR2 SASEGT. The CDR3 runs 13 residues. The CDR3 loop reads CASRRDRVSEAFF. The CDR3 nucleotides are TGTGCCAGCAGAAGGGACAGGGTTTCTGAAGCTTTCTTT.

This clonotype was observed many times. V usage is TRBV5-1 and J usage is TRBJ1-5, with D hard to call. Germline values: CDR1 SGHRS, CDR2 YFSETQ. The germline V and J ends were trimmed by 2 bases and 2 bases, with 8 bases remaining between them. This CDR3 is built from 14 residues. CDR3 region: CASSLGNGNQPQHF. The DNA of the CDR3 is TGCGCCAGCAGCTTAGGAAACGGCAATCAGCCCCAGCATTTT.

The sample holds a few counts of this clonotype. The chain couples TRBV5-1 to TRBJ2-7; maybe TRBD2 (5 bases). This CDR3 has 16 amino acids. CDR1 and CDR2 (germline): SGHRS, YFSETQ. V was shortened by 4 bases and J by 2 bases, with 19 bases between the two germline ends. CDR3 in DNA: TGCGCCAGCAGCGAGAACGGGGATGCCAGCGCCTACGAGCAGTACTTC. Its protein product is CASSENGDASAYEQYF.

This clonotype was recorded many times. The rearrangement links TRBV29-1 to TRBJ1-2; a possible D gene is TRBD1 (5 bases). The length of the CDR3 is 13 residues. Germline V lookup: CDR1 SQVTM, CDR2 ANQGSEA. The germline V and J ends were trimmed by 6 bases and 4 bases, with 15 bases remaining between them. This CDR3 reads CSVGTALLYGYTF. As DNA, the CDR3 is TGCAGCGTGGGGACCGCCCTCCTCTATGGCTACACCTTC.

This clonotype was counted many times. The J gene is TRBJ2-7, the V gene TRBV19; either TRBD1 or TRBD2 may fit D (6 bases each). In germline, CDR1 is LNHDA, CDR2 SQIVND (reference sequence). V lost 5 bases and J lost 5, with 16 bases in between. The CDR3 spans 14 residues. The CDR3 loop is CASSQQGLYNEQYF. DNA of the CDR3: TGTGCCAGTAGTCAACAGGGACTCTACAACGAGCAGTACTTC. Supplemented by reference TRBV19 and TRBJ2-7, the full variable domain reads DGGITQSPKYLFRKEGQNVTLSCEQNLNHDAMYWYRQDPGQGLRLIYYSQIVNDFQKGDIAEGYSVSREKKESFPLTVTSAQKNPTAFYLCASSQQGLYNEQYFGPGTRLTVT.

This clonotype was seen ten or more times. The chain is built from TRBV12-3 or TRBV12-4 and TRBJ1-5; D gene unclear. Trimming stripped 7 bases from V and 3 bases from J, with 10 bases between. The CDR3 extends over 13 amino acids. In DNA form, the CDR3 reads TGTGCCAGCACCGAACGCCTCAATCAGCCCCAGCATTTT. Residues: CASTERLNQPQHF.

In this sample, this clonotype turned up many times. The CDR3 DNA follows: TGCAGTGCTCCTGGGCTAGCGGGAGGGAACAATGAGCAGTTCTTC. It codes for CSAPGLAGGNNEQFF. The V gene is TRBV20-1, the J gene TRBJ2-1; 12 bases map to TRBD2. This CDR3 is built from 15 residues. J was trimmed by 5 bases and V by 5 bases; bases with no gene match: 7. Per the germline V gene, CDR1 is DFQATT and CDR2 is SNEGSKA (reference sequence).

The sample holds many counts of this clonotype. V is TRBV29-1 and J is TRBJ1-1, with TRBD1 identical over 8 bases. With V trimmed by 7 bases and J by 4 bases, 5 bases remained unmatched. This CDR3 has 12 residues. CDR1 is SQVTM, CDR2 ANQGSEA, per germline. CDR3 nucleotides: TGCAGCGCGGGACAGGTTCGCACTGAAGCTTTCTTT. Its translation is CSAGQVRTEAFF.

This clonotype appeared many times. The rearrangement uses TRBV27 and TRBJ1-1; D not certain. Germline assignment: CDR1 MNHEY and CDR2 SMNVEV (reference sequence). The CDR3 runs 15 residues. V gave up 5 bases and J gave up 1 base, with 14 bases separating them. CDR3 sequence (DNA): TGTGCCAGCAGTCAGGTCGCCTATGGGAACACTGAAGCTTTCTTT. Its translation is CASSQVAYGNTEAFF.

This chain connects TRBV6-1 to TRBJ2-5, with 12 bases identical to TRBD2. This CDR3 has 14 amino acids. The V gene's germline CDR1 is MNHNS and CDR2 SASEGT. V lost 6 bases, J lost 6 bases, and 5 bases stayed unmatched. The CDR3 loop is CASSRTSGIQTQYF. The CDR3 nucleotides are TGTGCCAGCAGCAGGACTAGCGGGATACAGACCCAGTACTTC.

The rearrangement uses TRBV29-1 and TRBJ1-2; weak D call: TRBD1 (6 bases). The V gene lost 3 bases and the J gene lost 6 bases, with 17 bases spanning the gap. CDR3 length: 14 amino acids. Per the germline V gene, CDR1 is SQVTM and CDR2 is ANQGSEA. The CDR3 loop is CSVDLKPNRDGYTF. Here the CDR3 DNA reads TGCAGCGTTGACTTGAAACCGAACAGGGATGGCTACACCTTC.

This clonotype came up many times. The chain recombines TRBV19 with TRBJ1-4; D not resolved. The CDR3 has 12 amino acids. Germline CDR1 LNHDA, CDR2 SQIVND (reference sequence). V was clipped by 6 bases and J by 7 bases, with 9 bases between them. CDR3 amino acids: CASRKSTEKLFF. CDR3 DNA sequence: TGTGCCAGTAGAAAGTCCACTGAAAAACTGTTTTTT.

This clonotype was picked up many times. This chain uses TRBV5-6 with TRBJ2-3; the match to TRBD2 covers 8 bases. Germline assignment: CDR1 SGHDT and CDR2 YYEEEE. The CDR3 is made up of 15 amino acids. V trimming: 7 bases; J trimming: 8 bases; junction bases outside the gene matches: 15. The CDR3 nucleotides read TGTGCCAGCTCCCCGCGGGAGGAATGGGTCGGTACGCAGTATTTT. It yields the protein CASSPREEWVGTQYF.

This clonotype was seen at least ten times. CDR3 in DNA: TGTGCCACCAGTGATGACGGAGGGACCGGGGAGCTGTTTTTT. It specifies CATSDDGGTGELFF. This chain joins TRBV24-1 and TRBJ2-2, with D tentatively TRBD2 (6 bases). Trimming removed 3 bases from V and 5 bases from J, with 9 bases in between. Germline V gene sequence: CDR1 KGHDR, CDR2 SFDVKD. The CDR3 has 14 amino acids.

The chain is built from TRBV20-1 and TRBJ2-2; 8 bases are shared with TRBD1. Looked up from germline, CDR1 is DFQATT and CDR2 is SNEGSKA (reference sequence). This CDR3 is 14 amino acids long. The J segment lost 6 bases and the V segment lost 3 bases, leaving 6 bases of the junction unmatched. CDR3 in DNA: TGCAGTGCTAGTCTCAGGGGGCGGGCCGGGGAGCTGTTTTTT. The encoded protein is CSASLRGRAGELFF.

This clonotype showed up many times. The V and J genes are TRBV20-1 and TRBJ1-1; D might be TRBD1 (6 bases). The germline V gene encodes CDR1 DFQATT and CDR2 SNEGSKA (reference sequence). Trimming shortened V by 3 bases and J by 3 bases, and 29 bases separated the two germline ends. This CDR3 has 19 amino acids. In DNA form, the CDR3 reads TGCAGTGCTAGTAGTCTTAGATTGATGGGACTCGGGGGCCACACTGAAGCTTTCTTT. Amino acids: CSASSLRLMGLGGHTEAFF.